This T cell receptor (beta chain) was recorded in a study of blood T cells in healthy people across ages. Study-wide context: Template switching picked up about one barcoded beta molecule for each two T cells.

PBMCs numbering at least 7 million were isolated per sample. PCR was performed a second time for about 7 to 11 cycles using a sample-barcoded 5' primer and a J-beta primer mix. TCRdb re-derived calls from the 5' RACE reads in MiXCR, one entry per CDR3 protein. The sample holds roughly 1,500,000 distinct CDR3 sequences; 42% are singletons and the top ten take 7% to 9.5%. CDR1 is MNHEY, CDR2 SVGAGI, per germline. The CDR3 covers 15 residues. The V gene lost 6 bases and the J gene lost 0 bases, with 12 bases spanning the gap. Study-level findings and limits: A roughly linear age-dependent decrease characterized TCR beta diversity per million T cells. As naive T cell percentage varied, TCR beta diversity correlated strongly with it.

Of note for this clonotype: Its matching antigen is unknown.

The gene calls are TRBV6-5 and TRBJ1-5; D call uncertain. Sequenced input: blood. The TCR sequence derives from a woman aged 18 to 35 in good health. CDR3 DNA: TGTGCCAGCAGGCCCGGAGGAGGTAGCAATCAGCCCCAGCATTTT. As protein: CASRPGGGSNQPQHF.